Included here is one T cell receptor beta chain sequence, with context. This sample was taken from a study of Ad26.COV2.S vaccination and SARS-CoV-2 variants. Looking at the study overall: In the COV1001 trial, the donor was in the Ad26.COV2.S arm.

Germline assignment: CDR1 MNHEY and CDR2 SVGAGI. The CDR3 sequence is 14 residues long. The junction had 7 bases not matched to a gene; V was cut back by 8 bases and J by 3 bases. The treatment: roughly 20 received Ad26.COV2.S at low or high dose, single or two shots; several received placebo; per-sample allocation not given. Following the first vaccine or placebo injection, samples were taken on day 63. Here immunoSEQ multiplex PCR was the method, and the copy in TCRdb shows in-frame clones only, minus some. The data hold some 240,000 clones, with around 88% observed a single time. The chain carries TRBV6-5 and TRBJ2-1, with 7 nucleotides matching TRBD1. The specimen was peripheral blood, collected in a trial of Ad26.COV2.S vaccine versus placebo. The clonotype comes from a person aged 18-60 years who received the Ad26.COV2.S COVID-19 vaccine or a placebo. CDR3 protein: CASETGSNYNEQFF. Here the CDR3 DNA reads TGTGCCAGCGAGACAGGGAGTAACTACAATGAGCAGTTCTTC.